A single T cell receptor beta chain is shown here with its context. The sample is drawn from a study of blood T cell repertoires in COVID-19. Study context: In Cohort 3, a recovered donor had either two negative PCRs, clearance, or symptom resolution.

Sequencing used immunoSEQ multiplex PCR; TCRdb keeps in-frame clones, though not all of them. The sample carries 350,000 to 450,000 clones, 70% to 90% recorded once. Germline CDR1 reads MDHEN; CDR2 reads SYDVKM. Trimming cost V 2 bases and J 4 bases, with 11 bases left between them. The CDR3 is 14 residues long. This TCR was recovered from a middle-aged man in a cohort exposed to, infected with or recovered from COVID-19 (not recorded which). Sequenced sample: PBMCs or T cells enriched from blood (not recorded which). This sequence joins TRBV28 and TRBJ1-1; D not certain. DNA of the CDR3: TGTGCCAGCAGTTTAGGGCAGCCCTTCACTGAAGCTTTCTTT. Its translation is CASSLGQPFTEAFF.